Below, 19 T cell receptor beta chains from the same sample are listed, as sequenced in a study of T cells in Graves' hyperthyroidism and ophthalmopathy. There were TCR beta CDR3 regions amplified from RNA transcripts. HTBI primers drove first-round RT-PCR of the TCR CDR3. TCRdb redid the calling of the multiplex PCR reads with MiXCR, one entry per CDR3 protein. The data contain roughly 500,000 distinct CDR3 sequences, about 16% of them seen just once; the ten biggest clones take up 25% to 30%. Sequenced: blood. The receptor set was obtained from a woman in her thirties with Graves' ophthalmopathy.

This clonotype was counted at least ten times. CDR3 DNA sequence: TGTGCCAGCAGTTTATTCGGACGGCGGGCTGAAGCTTTCTTT. As protein: CASSLFGRRAEAFF. The chain is built from TRBV27 and TRBJ1-1; the D is unclear. The germline V gene has CDR1 MNHEY and CDR2 SMNVEV (reference sequence). The CDR3 spans 14 residues. V dropped 1 base and J dropped 6 bases, with 12 bases sitting between them.

This clonotype was observed many times. The chain employs TRBV4-3 and TRBJ1-2, with D possibly matching TRBD1 (6 bases). Germline V gives CDR1 LGHNA, CDR2 YSLEER. CDR3 size: 16 residues. Trimming stripped 1 base from V and 0 bases from J, with 12 bases between. The CDR3 DNA is TGCGCCAGCAGCCAAGGACGTGAGGGGGCTAACTATGGCTACACCTTC. Its translation is CASSQGREGANYGYTF.

This clonotype came up a few times. V is TRBV28 and J is TRBJ1-4; D is unclear. Germline CDR1 MDHEN, CDR2 SYDVKM. The CDR3 totals 12 residues. Trimming removed 6 bases from V and 8 bases from J, with 10 bases in between. CDR3: CASRSTEEKLFF. In DNA, the CDR3 is TGTGCCAGCAGGAGCACGGAGGAAAAACTGTTTTTT. The variable domain in full, with the rest retrieved from reference TRBV28 and TRBJ1-4, is DVKVTQSSRYLVKRTGEKVFLECVQDMDHENMFWYRQDPGLGLRLIYFSYDVKMKEKGDIPEGYSVSREKKERFSLILESASTNQTSMYLCASRSTEEKLFFGSGTQLSVL.

This chain uses TRBV7-9 with TRBJ1-2, with D uncertain. Between the trimmed V and J ends, which lost 1 base and 4 bases, there was a span of 13 bases. Germline V gene lookup returns CDR1 SEHNR and CDR2 FQNEAQ (reference sequence). This CDR3 has 15 residues. The CDR3 here is CASSLGEVRGYGYTF. The CDR3 DNA is TGTGCCAGCAGCTTAGGAGAGGTCCGGGGCTATGGCTACACCTTC.

The chain combines TRBV4-1 with TRBJ2-7; 16 positions match TRBD2. After removal of 0 bases from V and 7 bases from J, the junction contained 3 bases not matched to a gene. Germline V gene lookup returns CDR1 MGHRA and CDR2 YSYEKL. The CDR3 sequence is 16 residues long. Here the CDR3 reads CASSQESGLAGGEQYF. The CDR3 region has the DNA TGCGCCAGCAGCCAAGAATCGGGACTAGCGGGAGGGGAGCAGTACTTC.

V usage is TRBV5-5 and J usage is TRBJ2-5, with D perhaps TRBD2 (5 bases). Trimming took 2 bases from V and 2 from J, leaving 10 bases between them. CDR1 and CDR2 (germline): SGHKS, YYEKEE (reference sequence). This CDR3 has 14 amino acids. The DNA for the CDR3 is TGTGCCAGCAGCTTTGGGAGAGAACAAGAGACCCAGTACTTC. Translation: CASSFGREQETQYF.

The chain employs TRBV10-1 and TRBJ2-7; D tentatively reads TRBD1 or TRBD2 (6 bases each). The V and J ends lost 9 bases and 4 bases respectively, with 13 bases between them. The CDR3 totals 12 residues. Looked up from germline, CDR1 is WNHNN and CDR2 is SYGVQD (reference sequence). The CDR3 is CARRGDRYEQYF. The CDR3 nucleotides are TGCGCCAGAAGGGGGGACCGATACGAGCAGTACTTC.

The chain links TRBV14 to TRBJ2-1; D perhaps matches TRBD2 (6 bases). With 4 bases removed from V and 6 bases from J, the gap between germline ends came to 13 bases. Germline V CDR1 and CDR2: SGHDN, FVKESK. CDR3 length: 14 amino acids. This chain's CDR3 is CASSPWPRGNEQFF. CDR3 in DNA: TGTGCCAGCAGCCCCTGGCCGCGGGGCAATGAGCAGTTCTTC.

This clonotype was observed a few times. The V call is TRBV5-4, the J call TRBJ1-2; D may be TRBD1 (5 bases). This CDR3 contains 12 residues. CDR1 and CDR2 (germline): SGHNT, YYREEE (reference sequence). The V and J ends lost 5 bases and 3 bases respectively, with 8 bases between them. The CDR3 region has the DNA TGTGCCAGCAGGAAACAGGACTATGGCTACACCTTC. Translating gives CASRKQDYGYTF.

V usage is TRBV9 and J usage is TRBJ2-7, with TRBD1 identical over 9 bases. Germline assignment: CDR1 SGDLS and CDR2 YYNGEE. This CDR3 is 14 amino acids long. Trimming took 3 bases from V and 5 from J; bases not matched to a gene: 6. Written as DNA, the CDR3 is TGTGCCAGCAGCGCCGGGACAGGGCGGGACGAGCAGTACTTC. It specifies CASSAGTGRDEQYF.

This clonotype has only a few counts. V is TRBV5-1 and J is TRBJ1-4; D unclear. Trimming took 5 bases from V and 3 from J, leaving 17 bases between them. Germline V gene lookup returns CDR1 SGHRS and CDR2 YFSETQ. This CDR3 region has 16 residues. The CDR3 loop reads CASSLQRAAANEKLFF. The CDR3 DNA sequence: TGCGCCAGCAGTTTACAGAGGGCTGCGGCTAATGAAAAACTGTTTTTT. Full variable domain (rest looked up from reference TRBV5-1 and TRBJ1-4): KAGVTQTPRYLIKTRGQQVTLSCSPISGHRSVSWYQQTPGQGLQFLFEYFSETQRNKGNFPGRFSGRQFSNSRSEMNVSTLELGDSALYLCASSLQRAAANEKLFFGSGTQLSVL.

The J gene is TRBJ2-2, the V gene TRBV24-1; D tentatively reads TRBD1 or TRBD2 (7 bases each). The CDR3 is 16 residues long. With 2 bases removed from V and 3 bases from J, the gap between germline ends came to 12 bases. Germline CDR1 KGHDR, CDR2 SFDVKD. CDR3 in amino acids: CATSDSTGRDTGELFF. CDR3 DNA sequence: TGTGCCACCAGTGATTCGACAGGGAGGGACACCGGGGAGCTGTTTTTT.

This clonotype was recorded many times. The V and J genes are TRBV7-8 and TRBJ2-3; the match to TRBD2 covers 11 bases. This CDR3 comprises 16 residues. Germline CDR1 is SGHVS and CDR2 is FQNEAQ. Losses at the gene ends were 5 bases for V and 3 bases for J; bases not matched to a gene: 7. The CDR3: CASSPVAGGGTDTQYF. The CDR3 nucleotides read TGTGCCAGCAGCCCCGTAGCGGGAGGGGGAACAGATACGCAGTATTTT. The whole variable domain, filled in from reference TRBV7-8 and TRBJ2-3, reads GAGVSQSPRYKVAKRGQDVALRCDPISGHVSLFWYQQALGQGPEFLTYFQNEAQLDKSGLPSDRFFAERPEGSVSTLKIQRTQQEDSAVYLCASSPVAGGGTDTQYFGPGTRLTVL.

This clonotype was recorded many times. The rearrangement links TRBV27 to TRBJ2-2, with 7 bases matching TRBD1. CDR1 and CDR2 (germline): MNHEY, SMNVEV (reference sequence). The length of the CDR3 is 16 residues. With 5 bases clipped from V and 1 base from J, the junction kept 7 bases outside the gene matches. The CDR3 bases are TGTGCCAGCAGTCCTAGACAGGGTCAGAACACCGGGGAGCTGTTTTTT. As protein: CASSPRQGQNTGELFF.

The table lists this clonotype with many counts. This chain links TRBV5-1 with TRBJ1-1; D unresolved. CDR1 and CDR2 from the germline V gene are SGHRS and YFSETQ. Trimming took off 0 bases at V and 8 bases at J, with 8 bases between the two ends. The CDR3 contains 12 residues. This chain's CDR3 is CASSLVSGEAFF. The CDR3 nucleotides are TGCGCCAGCAGCTTGGTTTCGGGGGAAGCTTTCTTT.

This chain links TRBV4-1 with TRBJ2-7; maybe TRBD1 (6 bases). The CDR3 runs 17 residues. V was shortened by 0 bases and J by 4 bases, with 19 bases between the two germline ends. Per the germline V gene, CDR1 is MGHRA and CDR2 is YSYEKL. The CDR3 sequence is CASSQDLQQGQRYEQYF. DNA for the CDR3: TGCGCCAGCAGCCAAGATCTCCAACAGGGACAAAGGTACGAGCAGTACTTC.

This clonotype was observed many times. The chain carries TRBV7-9 and TRBJ1-1; D is unresolved. The CDR3 has 13 amino acids. V was clipped by 3 bases and J by 1 base, with 6 bases between them. In germline, CDR1 is SEHNR, CDR2 FQNEAQ (reference sequence). The CDR3, as DNA: TGTGCCAGCAGCTTTTTTTCGAACACTGAAGCTTTCTTT. The encoded protein is CASSFFSNTEAFF.

The rearrangement uses TRBV6-1 and TRBJ2-1; no reliable D call. Between the trimmed V and J ends, which lost 8 bases and 2 bases, there was a span of 7 bases. CDR3 length: 12 residues. Per the germline V gene, CDR1 is MNHNS and CDR2 is SASEGT. CDR3 in amino acids: CASGKTYNEQFF. DNA for the CDR3: TGTGCCAGCGGAAAGACCTACAATGAGCAGTTCTTC.

This clonotype was seen a handful of times. The rearrangement joins TRBV29-1 to TRBJ2-5, with TRBD1 matching 10 bases. J gave up 7 bases and V 3 bases, and 11 bases lay outside the gene matches. Germline V gives CDR1 SQVTM, CDR2 ANQGSEA. The CDR3 contains 15 residues. CDR3 amino acids: CSVEGGTGAAGTQYF. The CDR3 nucleotides read TGCAGCGTTGAGGGGGGGACAGGGGCTGCGGGGACCCAGTACTTC.